The source of this T cell receptor (beta chain) is a study of human T cells and chemical hapten exposure. This clonotype occurred a few times. This CDR3 region has 14 residues. Trimming removed 4 bases at V and 2 bases at J, with 11 bases between. Germline lookup yields CDR1 MNHEY and CDR2 SVGAGI. The library tagged individual cDNA molecules with unique molecular identifiers. Each CDR3 protein gets one entry after TCRdb re-called the RACE reads with MiXCR. The sample gives about 120,000 distinct CDR3 sequences, roughly 13% of which show up once; approximately 0.92% is in the top ten. The sample's time point: patch test 1, 2 weeks after DPC sensitization. As to treatment: therapeutic diphenylcyclopropenone sensitization with weekly scalp DPC.

The receptor comes from a man between 18 and 29 years old with alopecia areata. Some clones in this sample may be carry-over from other donors' samples. The sample here was whole blood, taken in connection with sensitization to the hapten diphenylcyclopropenone (DPC). The chain has TRBV6-5 and TRBJ1-1, with D hard to call. CDR3 bases: TGTGCCAGCAGTTGGGCAGACCAAAACACTGAAGCTTTCTTT. Translation gives CASSWADQNTEAFF.